This T cell receptor (beta chain) was obtained from a study of blood T cell repertoires in COVID-19. As for the study in general: The United States, Italy and Spain supplied acute and convalescent COVID-19 samples. PBMCs, B-cell-depleted T cells, or T cells were the source of the cDNA or gDNA that made up the material.

Sequenced by immunoSEQ multiplex PCR; TCRdb stores in-frame clones only, minus some. The data show 68,000 or so clones, 85% to 90% seen once. The ends lost 2 bases at V and 6 bases at J; junction bases unmatched: 6. Germline V gene sequence: CDR1 WNHNN, CDR2 SYGVQD (reference sequence). CDR3 length: 15 amino acids. This sequence was found in a man aged 45-65 years with acute or convalescent COVID-19. The material sequenced was peripheral blood. The gene calls are TRBV10-1 and TRBJ1-1, with TRBD1 matching 10 bases. The CDR3 sequence: CASSEHGTGVAEAFF. The CDR3 nucleotides are TGCGCCAGCAGTGAGCACGGGACAGGGGTTGCTGAAGCTTTCTTT.